These T cell receptor beta chains were read from a single sample in a study of T cell clusters in autoimmune cytopenias. TCRdb re-called the multiplex PCR reads; every CDR3 protein appears as one record, without DNA. Its table records just over 3,500 distinct CDR3 sequences. Sequencing input: peripheral blood. Receptor source: a human donor with an autoimmune cytopenia or autoimmune hepatitis (not recorded which). Both conserved end residues are part of each CDR3. Part of the rows lack a size; the others show once, few, many or a class for expanded clones.

>medium-sized|TRBJ2-3|TRBV30
CAWSPGFSTDTQYF
>NA|TRBJ2-3|TRBV6-2/TRBV6-3
CASSLSGIYGTDTQYF
>medium-sized|TRBJ2-7|TRBV20-1
CSATPGTRNYEQYF
>medium-sized|TRBJ2-1|TRBV6-4
CASSDDPEGTEQFF
>medium-sized|TRBJ1-1|TRBV12-3/TRBV12-4
CASSGTPPSRGNTEAFF
>medium-sized|TRBJ1-2|TRBV6-5
CASSLAQGLGYTF
>medium-sized|TRBJ2-7|TRBV6-5
CASSPGTVSYEQYF
>medium-sized|TRBJ2-1|TRBV29-1
CSVDRTAYYNEQFF
>medium-sized|TRBJ1-2|TRBV15
CATSRVKGAGYTF
>NA|TRBJ1-5|TRBV6-6
CASSYPGISNQPQHF
>medium-sized|TRBJ2-3|TRBV30
CAWGAGPSTDTQYF
>medium-sized|TRBJ2-5|TRBV30
CAWEGRKTQYF
>medium-sized|TRBJ2-1|TRBV29-1
CSGGQGGNEQFF
>medium-sized|TRBJ2-5|TRBV15
CATSPANTPGRWYEQYF
>NA|TRBJ2-1|TRBV10-3
CASSYQGYNEQFF
>medium-sized|TRBJ1-2|TRBV12-3/TRBV12-4
CASSPAGDGGGYTF
>NA|TRBJ2-1|TRBV6-5
CASSPNLGTRSKQFF
>medium-sized|TRBJ2-7|TRBV30
CAWSATGNEQYF
>medium-sized|TRBJ2-2|TRBV5-6
CASSLLGTGELFF
>NA|TRBJ2-2|TRBV6-2/TRBV6-3
CATLSGGANTGELFF
>NA|TRBJ2-1|TRBV19
CASTPGQGGAQFF
>medium-sized|TRBJ1-2|TRBV6-5
CASSWTYDREGYGYTF
>NA|TRBJ2-5|TRBV20-1
CSARDLFLLAGGQETQYF
>NA|TRBJ2-6|TRBV24-1
CATSDYPGTGANVLTF
>medium-sized|TRBJ1-6|TRBV29-1
CSALGTPDSPLHF
>medium-sized|TRBJ2-5|TRBV27
CASSPPGGRETQYF
>medium-sized|TRBJ1-4|TRBV29-1
CSVVVNEKLFF
>medium-sized|TRBJ1-3|TRBV5-5
CASSLEWGGGNTIYF
>NA|TRBJ2-7|TRBV6-5
CASSYSDRGSYEQYF
>medium-sized|TRBJ2-2|TRBV6-5
CAIRPGTANTGELFF
>NA|TRBJ1-2|TRBV12-3/TRBV12-4
CASRRDLIYYGYTF
>NA|TRBJ1-5|TRBV20-1
CSARGERANNQPQHF
>medium-sized|TRBJ2-2|TRBV15
CATSRGATGALTGELFF
>NA|TRBJ2-3|TRBV29-1
CSVTGGQTDTQYF
>NA|TRBJ1-5|TRBV10-3
CAISESGDQPQHF
>NA|TRBJ2-1|TRBV10-3
CAISETGGSGNEQFF
>medium-sized|TRBJ1-2|TRBV6-1
CASSEGVSYGYTF